The source of this TCR beta chain is a study of blood T cell repertoires in COVID-19 (dated by TCRdb to the early 2020s). Study-wide context: Samples from collaborators originated in the United States, Italy and Spain and spanned both the acute and convalescent phases of COVID-19. Nearly every sample came with metadata listing a de-identified subject ID, COVID-19 status, age in years and sex. The dataset comprised deeply sampled blood TCRbeta repertoires from subjects exposed to, actively infected with, or recovered from COVID-19. Where HLA class I and class II types were available, the types were taken from metadata supplied by the sample provider, not from assay-based typing. A freely available public database, intended as a resource for researchers studying the immune response to SARS-CoV-2, is where the repertoires were released. Samples were obtained from the ongoing ImmuneRACE study (first 160 participants) and from roughly 1,300 subjects provided by 6 global collaborators. The material from the prospective study consisted of cDNA or gDNA derived from T cells, B-cell-depleted T cells, or PBMCs.

The CDR3 contains 14 residues, cysteine and phenylalanine counted. Just the 42-base CDR3 DNA is kept, in frame starting at base 1. CDR1 SGHDT and CDR2 YYEEEE are derived from the germline V gene. Unmatched junction bases come to 10, with V trimmed by 4 bases and J by 8 bases. The full study reports these points: The amount of clinical and demographic metadata varied by source and participant and was provided uncurated.

The collaborating institutions used their own protocols to collect whole blood in K2EDTA tubes. For TCRbeta analysis, collaborators shipped samples as frozen whole blood, isolated PBMCs, or DNA extracted from either of those sample types. TCRbeta CDR3 regions were amplified from genomic DNA using the immunoSEQ Assay, a bias-controlled multiplex PCR. On the authors' methods: The number of nucleated cells in each sample was estimated by amplification of reference gene primers within the assay. Sequence reads were collapsed and filtered to measure the absolute abundance of every unique TCRbeta CDR3 rearrangement. Productive Simpson clonality was computed per sample as the square root of Simpson's diversity index over productive rearrangements. The table was pulled from immuneACCESS by TCRdb, which kept in-frame rearrangements only. Such tables lose some clones; where checked, under half of the loss comes from unresolved V genes, and the rest has no known cause. The V and J calls and clone size come from that table; D and trimming were worked out from the DNA. The sample table holds 450,000 to 500,000 clones, of which approximately 83% were seen once. The ten largest clonotypes hold more than 3% of the sample.

In regard to this clone: Its antigen remains undetermined. No qualities accompany the bases; no much larger clone lies one base away.

Recombination connected TRBV5-6 to TRBJ1-1, with 8 bases matching TRBD1. Source material: peripheral blood. The sequence was obtained from a human donor in a cohort sampled during active COVID-19. The sequenced DNA is TGTGCCAGCAGCACCGGGACAGGTGGGCTGGAAGCTTTCTTT. Its protein reads: CASSTGTGGLEAFF.